This T cell receptor (beta chain) was documented in a study of T-cell memory formation after mild COVID-19. Study details: TCR clustering was largely donor specific.

Via MiXCR, TCRdb re-called the 5' RACE reads, giving one row per CDR3 protein. The sample includes approximately 560,000 distinct CDR3 sequences, around 15% of them seen just once. Findings and caveats of the study: Unconfirmed was the SARS-CoV-2 specificity of second-wave clones that peaked on day 37.

The V end lost 1 base, the J end lost 2 bases, and 13 bases lay between the germline ends. Germline-derived CDR1 and CDR2 are SGDLS and YYNGEE. The CDR3 has 16 amino acids. This clonotype was seen only a few times. What it recognizes is unknown. The receptor comes from an adult woman who had mild COVID-19 (a few samples of this study predate the infection). Cell type and time point are not known. This chain uses TRBV9 with TRBJ2-1; no firm D call. Source material: PBMCs or a T cell subset sorted from them (not recorded which). The CDR3 DNA follows: TGTGCCAGCAGCGTACCGGGCGGATCCGCCTACAATGAGCAGTTCTTC. Residues: CASSVPGGSAYNEQFF.